One sample yielded the 8 T cell receptor beta chains listed below, sequenced in a study of blood T cell repertoires in COVID-19. Only in-frame clones appear in the TCRdb table, and some are missing; sequencing was by immunoSEQ multiplex PCR. The table lists about 160,000 clones, around 92% of them singletons, with roughly 5% in the top ten. The sample taken for sequencing was peripheral blood. All receptors derive from a man aged 30 to 45 with COVID-19, enrolled during active disease.

The chain links TRBV30 to TRBJ1-5, with D maybe TRBD1 (6 bases). The CDR3 sequence is 14 residues long. Trimming removed 3 bases from V and 3 bases from J, with 12 bases in between. In germline, CDR1 is GTSNPN, CDR2 SVGIG (reference sequence). The CDR3, as DNA: TGTGCCTGGAGCCACAACAGGGTCAATCAGCCCCAGCATTTT. Translation gives CAWSHNRVNQPQHF.

The V gene is TRBV27, the J gene TRBJ2-2, with a weak D call TRBD2 (7 bases). The germline V gene encodes CDR1 MNHEY and CDR2 SMNVEV (reference sequence). V was clipped by 0 bases and J by 0 bases, with 14 bases between them. This CDR3 contains 18 residues. The DNA for the CDR3 is TGTGCCAGCAGTTTATCCCCCTGGGGGGGCGCGAACACCGGGGAGCTGTTTTTT. This codes for CASSLSPWGGANTGELFF.

The J gene is TRBJ1-2, the V gene TRBV9; 7 bases are a match to TRBD1. Germline V gene sequence: CDR1 SGDLS, CDR2 YYNGEE. The junction had 12 bases not matched to a gene; V was cut back by 4 bases and J by 3 bases. The CDR3 covers 16 residues. The CDR3 here is CASSPAYGTVDYGYTF. The CDR3 coding sequence is TGTGCCAGCAGCCCAGCCTATGGGACAGTAGACTATGGCTACACCTTC.

The gene calls are TRBV27 and TRBJ2-3, with TRBD2 identical over 7 bases. The V gene end was trimmed by 1 base and the J gene end by 3 bases; junction bases not matched to a gene: 4. Germline CDR1 and CDR2: MNHEY and SMNVEV (reference sequence). The CDR3 extends over 15 amino acids. The CDR3 spells CASSLWGTNTDTQYF. The CDR3 nucleotides are TGTGCCAGCAGTTTATGGGGGACTAATACAGATACGCAGTATTTT.

The V gene is TRBV2, the J gene TRBJ1-4; TRBD1 aligns across 10 bases. Germline values: CDR1 SNHLY, CDR2 FYNNEI. After removal of 8 bases from V and 5 bases from J, the junction contained 8 bases not matched to a gene. This CDR3 spans 15 amino acids. For the CDR3, the DNA is TGTGCCAGCCAAGACCCGGGACAGGGGAATGAAAAACTGTTTTTT. Encoded protein: CASQDPGQGNEKLFF.

This clone was picked up one time. This rearrangement joins TRBV27 to TRBJ1-1; possibly TRBD1 for D (6 bases). The CDR3 contains 13 residues. The V end was cut by 2 bases, the J end by 7 bases, with 11 bases between. Germline V gene sequence: CDR1 MNHEY, CDR2 SMNVEV (reference sequence). CDR3 in amino acids: CASSLRIGGEAFF. The CDR3 DNA follows: TGTGCCAGCAGTTTACGTATAGGGGGTGAAGCTTTCTTT.

The genes are TRBV30 and TRBJ1-2; D remains unclear. V was trimmed by 3 bases and J by 5 bases, leaving 10 bases between them. The CDR3 is made up of 12 amino acids. Germline values: CDR1 GTSNPN, CDR2 SVGIG (reference sequence). The CDR3 sequence is CAWSSGFYGYTF. The CDR3 DNA is TGTGCCTGGAGCTCCGGGTTTTATGGCTACACCTTC.

This rearrangement joins TRBV6-5 to TRBJ1-1; D is ambiguous. The V end lost 4 bases, the J end lost 6 bases, and 15 bases lay between the germline ends. CDR3 size: 14 residues. The germline CDR1 and CDR2 sequences are MNHEY and SVGAGI. CDR3 region: CASSSPNSRAEAFF. The CDR3 DNA sequence: TGTGCCAGCAGTTCCCCAAACTCTCGTGCTGAAGCTTTCTTT.